These 2 T cell receptor beta chains were sequenced from one sample in a study of neoadjuvant anti-PD-1 for oral cavity cancer. Profiling relied on immunoSEQ multiplex PCR, and the TCRdb table lists in-frame clones only, not all of them. Among 12,000 or so clones listed, 71% were seen once. As to time point: after neoadjuvant nivolumab, at surgical resection. Sequences were derived from PBMCs, sampled after nivolumab (anti-PD-1) treatment. Receptors were obtained from a person aged 35 to 85 with oral cavity squamous cell carcinoma.

The V gene is TRBV28, the J gene TRBJ2-5, with D tentatively TRBD1 (6 bases). Trimming stripped 5 bases from V and 6 bases from J, with 19 bases between. This CDR3 has 15 amino acids. Germline assignment: CDR1 MDHEN and CDR2 SYDVKM. The CDR3 region is CASSLYTNRVQTQYF. The DNA of the CDR3 is TGTGCCAGCAGTCTATACACTAACAGGGTGCAGACCCAGTACTTC.

The chain carries TRBV5-4 and TRBJ2-7, with 8 bases aligning to TRBD1. J was trimmed by 5 bases and V by 3 bases; bases with no gene match: 10. The CDR3 extends over 15 amino acids. Germline-derived CDR1 and CDR2 are SGHNT and YYREEE (reference sequence). The DNA for the CDR3 is TGTGCCAGCAGCTGGACCGACAGGGGTATCGACGAGCAGTACTTC. It translates to CASSWTDRGIDEQYF. Full variable domain (remainder filled in from reference TRBV5-4 and TRBJ2-7): ETGVTQSPTHLIKTRGQQVTLRCSSQSGHNTVSWYQQALGQGPQFIFQYYREEENGRGNFPPRFSGLQFPNYSSELNVNALELDDSALYLCASSWTDRGIDEQYFGPGTRLTVT.